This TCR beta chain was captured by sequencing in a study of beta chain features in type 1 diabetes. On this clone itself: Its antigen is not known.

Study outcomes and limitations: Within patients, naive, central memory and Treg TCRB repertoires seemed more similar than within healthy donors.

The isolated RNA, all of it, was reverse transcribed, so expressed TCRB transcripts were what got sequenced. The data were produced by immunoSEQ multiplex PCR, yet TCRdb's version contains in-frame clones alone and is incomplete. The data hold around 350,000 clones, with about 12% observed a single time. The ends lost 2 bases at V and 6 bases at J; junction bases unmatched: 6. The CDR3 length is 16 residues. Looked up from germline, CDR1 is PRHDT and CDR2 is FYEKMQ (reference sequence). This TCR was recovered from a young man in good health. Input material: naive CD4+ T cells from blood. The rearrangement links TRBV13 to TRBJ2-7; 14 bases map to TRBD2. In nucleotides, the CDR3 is TGTGCCAGCAGCTTAAGACTAGCGGGAGGGCCAAGCGAGCAGTACTTC. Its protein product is CASSLRLAGGPSEQYF.